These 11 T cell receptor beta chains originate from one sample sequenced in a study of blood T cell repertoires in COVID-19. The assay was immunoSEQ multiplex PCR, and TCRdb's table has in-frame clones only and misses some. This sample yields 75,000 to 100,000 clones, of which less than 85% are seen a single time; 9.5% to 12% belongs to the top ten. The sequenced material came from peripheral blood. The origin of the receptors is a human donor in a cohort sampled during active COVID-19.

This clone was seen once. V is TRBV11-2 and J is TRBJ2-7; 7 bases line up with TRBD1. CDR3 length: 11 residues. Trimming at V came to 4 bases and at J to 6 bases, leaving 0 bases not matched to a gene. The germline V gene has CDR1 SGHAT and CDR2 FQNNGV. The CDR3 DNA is TGTGCCAGCAGCTCAGGGGGCGAGCAGTACTTC. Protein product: CASSSGGEQYF.

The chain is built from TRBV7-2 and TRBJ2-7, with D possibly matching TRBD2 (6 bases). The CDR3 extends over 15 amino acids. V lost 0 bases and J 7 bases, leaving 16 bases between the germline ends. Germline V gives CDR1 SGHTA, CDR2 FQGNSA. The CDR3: CASSLASTLRGEQYF. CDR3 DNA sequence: TGTGCCAGCAGCTTAGCATCGACCCTGCGGGGAGAGCAGTACTTC.

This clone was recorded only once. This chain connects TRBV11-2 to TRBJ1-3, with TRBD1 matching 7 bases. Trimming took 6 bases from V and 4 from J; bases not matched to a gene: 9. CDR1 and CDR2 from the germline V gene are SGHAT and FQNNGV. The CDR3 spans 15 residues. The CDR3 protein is CASSFYRGYGNTIYF. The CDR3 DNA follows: TGTGCCAGCAGTTTTTACAGGGGTTACGGAAACACCATATATTTT.

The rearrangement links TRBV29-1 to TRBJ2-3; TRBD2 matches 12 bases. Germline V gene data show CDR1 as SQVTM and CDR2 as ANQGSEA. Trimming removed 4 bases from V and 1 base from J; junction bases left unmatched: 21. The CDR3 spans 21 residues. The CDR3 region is CSVVFLRTSGILRQGTDTQYF. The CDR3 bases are TGCAGCGTTGTATTTCTTCGGACTAGCGGGATATTGCGGCAAGGCACAGATACGCAGTATTTT.

The CDR3 loop reads CASSSDEGGRDDEQFF. CDR3 DNA: TGTGCCAGCAGCTCGGATGAGGGCGGGAGGGATGATGAGCAGTTCTTC. V gene TRBV12-1 combines with J gene TRBJ2-1; the table names TRBD2, a call not compared with the DNA. TRBV12-1 is recorded as a pseudogene. The CDR3 has 16 residues.

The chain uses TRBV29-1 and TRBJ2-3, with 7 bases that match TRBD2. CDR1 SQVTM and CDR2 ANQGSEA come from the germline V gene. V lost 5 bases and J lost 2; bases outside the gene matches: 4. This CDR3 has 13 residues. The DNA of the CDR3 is TGCAGCGTTTTACTAGCGACCACAGATACGCAGTATTTT. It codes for CSVLLATTDTQYF.

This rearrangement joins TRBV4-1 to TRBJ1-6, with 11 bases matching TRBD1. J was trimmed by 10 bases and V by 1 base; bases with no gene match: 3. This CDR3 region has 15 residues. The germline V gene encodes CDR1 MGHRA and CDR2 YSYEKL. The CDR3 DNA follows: TGCGCCAGCAGCCAAGCGTGGACAGGGGGCTCACCCCTCCACTTT. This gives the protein CASSQAWTGGSPLHF.

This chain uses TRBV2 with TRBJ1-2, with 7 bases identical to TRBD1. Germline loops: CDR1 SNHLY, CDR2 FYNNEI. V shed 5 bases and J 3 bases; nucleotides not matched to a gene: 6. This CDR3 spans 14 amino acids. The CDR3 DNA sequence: TGTGCCAGCAGTCTGGCGGGGACAGACTATGGCTACACCTTC. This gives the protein CASSLAGTDYGYTF. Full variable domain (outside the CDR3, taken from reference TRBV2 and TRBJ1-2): EPEVTQTPSHQVTQMGQEVILRCVPISNHLYFYWYRQILGQKVEFLVSFYNNEISEKSEIFDDQFSVERPDGSNFTLKIRSTKLEDSAMYFCASSLAGTDYGYTFGSGTRLTVV.

The CDR3 loop reads CASSPPPTGEGYTF. In DNA, the CDR3 is TGTGCCAGCAGTCCCCCCCCGACAGGGGAAGGCTACACCTTC. The V gene is TRBV28, the J gene TRBJ1-2, with 8 bases that match TRBD1. The CDR3 has 14 amino acids. Germline CDR1 MDHEN, CDR2 SYDVKM. The V segment lost 5 bases and the J segment 8 bases; nucleotides outside the gene matches: 10.

CDR3 nucleotides: TGTGCCAGCAGTGAGGGGACAGTGTACCAAGAGACCCAGTACTTC. It encodes CASSEGTVYQETQYF. The chain couples TRBV6-1 to TRBJ2-5; TRBD1 aligns across 7 bases. Trimming removed 3 bases from V and 0 bases from J; junction bases left unmatched: 4. The CDR3 is made up of 15 amino acids. Germline assignment: CDR1 MNHNS and CDR2 SASEGT.

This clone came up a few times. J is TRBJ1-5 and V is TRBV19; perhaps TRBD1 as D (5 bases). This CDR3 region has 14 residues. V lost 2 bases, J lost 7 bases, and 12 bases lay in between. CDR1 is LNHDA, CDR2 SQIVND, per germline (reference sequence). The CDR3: CASSITGLEQPQHF. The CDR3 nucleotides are TGTGCCAGTAGTATAACAGGTTTGGAGCAGCCCCAGCATTTT.